The clone carrying this T cell receptor beta chain was observed a few times. V gave up 5 bases and J gave up 6 bases; unmatched junction bases: 8. Germline CDR1 and CDR2: SGHTA and FQGTGA. The CDR3 is made up of 15 amino acids. These data belong to a study of blood T cell repertoires in COVID-19. The data were produced by immunoSEQ multiplex PCR, yet TCRdb's version contains in-frame clones alone and is incomplete. The table has about 82,000 clones, 75% to 90% seen once. This chain uses TRBV7-3 with TRBJ2-7; TRBD2 matches 12 bases. The TCR comes from a woman between 40 and 55 years old with active or convalescent COVID-19. The sample consisted of peripheral blood. In DNA, the CDR3 is TGTGCCAGCAGCCCCCGACTAGCGGGAGCTAGCGAGCAGTACTTC. This gives the protein CASSPRLAGASEQYF. The variable domain in full, completed from reference TRBV7-3 and TRBJ2-7, reads GAGVSQTPSNKVTEKGKYVELRCDPISGHTALYWYRQSLGQGPEFLIYFQGTGAADDSGLPNDRFFAVRPEGSVSTLKIQRTERGDSAVYLCASSPRLAGASEQYFGPGTRLTVT.